The table lists the clone carrying this TCR beta chain with many counts. The antigen remains undetermined. The sample belongs to a study of molecular identifiers for immune sequencing clone quantification. Background on the study: For replicates, RNA isolated from roughly 21,000 or 96,000 naive CD8 cells was divided into five portions, of which four were sequenced.

Preparation of the bulk TCR libraries relied on previously described methods and listed TCR primers. One entry per CDR3 protein results from TCRdb running MiXCR on the PCR reads. This sample carries some 94,000 distinct CDR3 sequences, approximately 25% of them seen once, and the ten largest clones take approximately 0.8%. V lost 0 bases and J lost 3, with 12 bases in between. CDR1 and CDR2 from the germline V gene are LGHNA and YSLEER. There are 16 residues in the CDR3. Study observations and caveats: Reports indicate spiked Jurkat TCR RNA from one cell could be found among one million naive cells. The share of molecules held by clones above 20 RNA copies was over 98% in effector cells and under 1% in naive cells.

This TCR was sampled from a human donor in good health. Some libraries in this study had Jurkat cell RNA spiked in. The chain recombines TRBV4-3 with TRBJ2-1, with D perhaps matching TRBD1 (5 bases). The specimen was naive CD8+ T cells from blood, with Jurkat cell RNA spiked in. Subset: FACS-sorted CD8+CD4-CCR7+CD45RA+ naive T cells. The CDR3 protein is CASSQDLGRDYNEQFF. DNA for the CDR3: TGCGCCAGCAGCCAAGATCTGGGCAGGGACTACAATGAGCAGTTCTTC.